Each of the 25 T cell receptor beta chains below was sequenced from the same sample in a study of blood T cell repertoires in COVID-19. Profiling relied on immunoSEQ multiplex PCR, and the TCRdb table lists in-frame clones only, not all of them. The sample consists of around 130,000 clones, around three quarters of them appearing once. Source material: peripheral blood. The source is a human donor in a cohort sampled during active COVID-19.

The rearrangement links TRBV6-6 to TRBJ1-2, with unresolved D. Deletions cut 0 bases from V and 8 bases from J, with 7 bases between. Germline V CDR1 and CDR2: MNHNY, SVGAGI (reference sequence). The CDR3 sequence is 12 residues long. The CDR3 region has the DNA TGTGCCAGCAGTTACTCGAGGAACGGCTACACCTTC. Amino acid sequence: CASSYSRNGYTF.

The chain is built from TRBV7-2 and TRBJ2-3; the match to TRBD2 covers 7 bases. Germline values: CDR1 SGHTA, CDR2 FQGNSA. V was clipped by 2 bases and J by 5 bases; unmatched bases: 7. The CDR3 has 15 residues. Here the CDR3 DNA reads TGTGCCAGCAGCTTAATAGCGGGTGGCAGAGATACGCAGTATTTT. It specifies CASSLIAGGRDTQYF.

The chain couples TRBV6-4 to TRBJ1-1; D is ambiguous. CDR3 length equals 14 residues. Germline CDR1 MRHNA, CDR2 SNTAGT. V dropped 4 bases and J dropped 6 bases, with 15 bases sitting between them. CDR3 nucleotide sequence: TGTGCCAGCAGTGCTTCTTACAGTGGATCTGAAGCTTTCTTT. This encodes CASSASYSGSEAFF.

The chain is built from TRBV19 and TRBJ2-3; D is perhaps TRBD1 (6 bases). Germline V gene data show CDR1 as LNHDA and CDR2 as SQIVND (reference sequence). The length of the CDR3 is 14 residues. V lost 4 bases to trimming and J lost 1 base, with 9 bases between them. CDR3 residues: CASSTGVGTDTQYF. The CDR3 DNA is TGTGCCAGTAGTACAGGGGTTGGCACAGATACGCAGTATTTT.

This clone was counted once. The CDR3 protein is CAWDILTGGNEQYF. The CDR3 DNA is TGTGCCTGGGATATACTGACAGGGGGTAACGAGCAGTACTTC. The V gene is TRBV30, the J gene TRBJ2-7, with 9 bases lining up with TRBD1. The J segment lost 5 bases and the V segment lost 5 bases, leaving 10 bases of the junction unmatched. CDR1 and CDR2 (germline): GTSNPN, SVGIG (reference sequence). The CDR3 is 14 amino acids.

There are a few counts of this clone. The V call is TRBV25-1, the J call TRBJ1-6, with D tentatively TRBD1 (6 bases). Per the germline V gene, CDR1 is MGHDK and CDR2 is SYGVNS. The CDR3 totals 13 residues. Trimming took off 4 bases at V and 10 bases at J, with 11 bases between the two ends. The CDR3 protein is CASSGTGISPLHF. The CDR3 nucleotides are TGTGCCAGCAGTGGAACAGGGATCTCACCCCTCCACTTT.

Comments on this clone: The same CDR3 is also encoded by other DNA sequences in this sample. The rearrangement uses TRBV28 and TRBJ2-5, with D perhaps matching TRBD2 (6 bases). Per germline, CDR1 MDHEN and CDR2 SYDVKM. The CDR3 is 14 residues long. The V gene lost 2 bases and the J gene lost 4 bases, with 11 bases spanning the gap. DNA of the CDR3: TGTGCCAGCAGTTTAACGGGGGTTGGAGAGACCCAGTACTTC. This translates into CASSLTGVGETQYF.

The V gene is TRBV19, the J gene TRBJ2-2; D gene ambiguous. CDR1 and CDR2 (germline): LNHDA, SQIVND (reference sequence). The CDR3 runs 16 residues. Trimming left V 4 bases short and J 3 bases short, with 15 bases between. The CDR3, as DNA: TGTGCCAGTAGTACCCGGAGATCTAAACACACCGGGGAGCTGTTTTTT. Its protein is CASSTRRSKHTGELFF.

This clone has a single count. The chain joins TRBV6-5 to TRBJ1-2; D is possibly TRBD1 (5 bases). With 2 bases removed from V and 4 bases from J, the gap between germline ends came to 11 bases. The CDR3 is made up of 14 amino acids. Germline loops: CDR1 MNHEY, CDR2 SVGAGI. The CDR3, as DNA: TGTGCCAGCAGTTACCGGGGGGTAGGCTATGGCTACACCTTC. Protein product: CASSYRGVGYGYTF.

In this sample, this clone turned up a few times. This chain links TRBV21-1 with TRBJ2-7; the DNA was not used to check the table's D call, TRBD2. TRBV21-1 represents a pseudogene. The CDR3 totals 17 residues. The CDR3 region is CASSREVGGYGSYEQYF. CDR3 DNA: TGTGCCAGCAGCAGGGAAGTGGGAGGGTATGGGTCCTACGAGCAGTACTTC.

There are a few counts of this clone. The genes are TRBV25-1 and TRBJ1-2; maybe TRBD1 (6 bases). Trimming cost V 3 bases and J 3 bases, with 8 bases left between them. Germline CDR1 is MGHDK and CDR2 is SYGVNS. The CDR3 is 13 amino acids. The CDR3 region is CASSDGQYYGYTF. In DNA, the CDR3 is TGTGCCAGCAGTGACGGACAGTACTATGGCTACACCTTC.

The rearrangement joins TRBV18 to TRBJ1-1; 9 bases match TRBD1. Germline V CDR1 and CDR2: KGHSH, LQKENI. The CDR3 loop spans 15 amino acids. V was pared by 6 bases and J by 3 bases, with 8 bases of the junction left unmatched. The CDR3 DNA reads as TGTGCCAGCTCGGCCCCCGGGACAGGGTACACTGAAGCTTTCTTT. It encodes CASSAPGTGYTEAFF. Variable domain in full (rest from reference TRBV18 and TRBJ1-1): NAGVMQNPRHLVRRRGQEARLRCSPMKGHSHVYWYRQLPEEGLKFMVYLQKENIIDESGMPKERFSAEFPKEGPSILRIQQVVRGDSAAYFCASSAPGTGYTEAFFGQGTRLTVV.

This chain uses TRBV6-5 with TRBJ2-2; TRBD2 aligns across 10 bases. Germline loops: CDR1 MNHEY, CDR2 SVGAGI. Trimming cost V 2 bases and J 6 bases; bases outside gene matches: 3. The length of the CDR3 is 15 residues. Here the CDR3 reads CASSYGSGGAGELFF. The CDR3 DNA reads TGTGCCAGCAGTTACGGGAGCGGGGGGGCCGGGGAGCTGTTTTTT.

The table lists this clone with a count of one. The V gene is TRBV13, the J gene TRBJ2-7, with a weak D call TRBD1 (6 bases). The V end was cut by 4 bases, the J end by 5 bases, with 18 bases between. Germline V gene data show CDR1 as PRHDT and CDR2 as FYEKMQ (reference sequence). This CDR3 region has 15 residues. The CDR3 loop reads CASSSTTGSRNEQYF. Written as DNA, the CDR3 is TGTGCCAGCAGCTCAACAACAGGGAGTCGTAACGAGCAGTACTTC.

This clone was picked up one time. The junction differs from germline at one of its ends, possibly a read error. This chain uses TRBV27 with TRBJ2-7; perhaps TRBD2 as D (6 bases). The CDR3 has 12 residues. The germline gives CDR1 MNHEY, CDR2 SMNVEV (reference sequence). The CDR3 sequence is CASSLPPGGEHF. The CDR3 coding sequence is TGTGCCAGCAGTTTACCGCCCGGGGGAGAACACTTC.

The chain couples TRBV6-6 to TRBJ2-7; no firm D call. CDR3 length: 14 amino acids. CDR1 and CDR2 (germline): MNHNY, SVGAGI (reference sequence). Trimming took off 0 bases at V and 5 bases at J, with 11 bases between the two ends. CDR3 loop: CASSYSVQEDEQYF. The CDR3 DNA follows: TGTGCCAGCAGTTACTCGGTCCAGGAAGACGAGCAGTACTTC.

With regard to this clone: The same CDR3 can be traced to other DNA sequences in this sample. J is TRBJ2-7 and V is TRBV7-9; 7 bases line up with TRBD1. CDR1 SEHNR and CDR2 FQNEAQ come from the germline V gene (reference sequence). With V trimmed by 5 bases and J by 4 bases, 5 bases remained unmatched. CDR3 length equals 13 residues. CDR3 protein: CASSPPTGYEQYF. The CDR3 coding sequence is TGTGCCAGCAGCCCGCCGACAGGGTACGAGCAGTACTTC.

This sequence joins TRBV19 and TRBJ2-1; 8 positions agree with TRBD2. Trimming at V came to 8 bases and at J to 3 bases, leaving 15 bases not matched to a gene. CDR3 length: 17 residues. The germline V gene encodes CDR1 LNHDA and CDR2 SQIVND (reference sequence). Here the CDR3 DNA reads TGTGCCAGTTCCGGGACTAGTATCGGAGTAGGCTACAATGAGCAGTTCTTC. Protein sequence: CASSGTSIGVGYNEQFF.

The chain couples TRBV3-1 (or the pseudogene TRBV3-2) to TRBJ2-5; possible D gene TRBD2, 5 bases. CDR3 length: 16 amino acids. V dropped 0 bases and J dropped 0 bases, with 11 bases sitting between them. Germline loops: CDR1 LGHDT, CDR2 YNNKEL (reference sequence). The CDR3 protein is CASSQDRGLDQETQYF. The CDR3 DNA reads as TGTGCCAGCAGCCAAGATAGAGGACTCGACCAAGAGACCCAGTACTTC.

V and J are TRBV28 and TRBJ1-1; D is ambiguous. The CDR3 extends over 13 amino acids. V lost 10 bases, J lost 0 bases, and 12 bases lay in between. Germline CDR1 MDHEN, CDR2 SYDVKM. The CDR3 loop reads CATNGGLNTEAFF. The DNA of the CDR3 is TGTGCCACCAACGGAGGACTGAACACTGAAGCTTTCTTT.

This chain links TRBV7-8 with TRBJ1-1; D is unclear. Between the trimmed V and J ends, which lost 5 bases and 0 bases, there was a span of 4 bases. CDR1 is SGHVS and CDR2 is FQNEAQ in the germline V gene. CDR3 size: 12 residues. The CDR3 DNA is TGTGCCAGCAGCCTATTGAACACTGAAGCTTTCTTT. Protein product: CASSLLNTEAFF.

The chain carries TRBV2 and TRBJ2-3, with D perhaps TRBD2 (6 bases). The V and J ends lost 6 bases and 3 bases respectively, with 16 bases between them. Germline CDR1 reads SNHLY; CDR2 reads FYNNEI. CDR3 length equals 15 residues. The CDR3 bases are TGTGCCAGCAGCCTAGGAGGTGGAGGGACAGATACGCAGTATTTT. Protein: CASSLGGGGTDTQYF.

The chain is built from TRBV28 and TRBJ1-3; 11 nucleotides line up with TRBD1. Germline V CDR1 and CDR2: MDHEN, SYDVKM. This CDR3 region has 13 residues. J was trimmed by 8 bases and V by 6 bases; bases with no gene match: 3. DNA of the CDR3: TGTGCCAGCAGGACGGGACAGGGGGACACCATATATTTT. This sequence encodes CASRTGQGDTIYF.

This clone has a handful of counts. CDR3 loop: CASSIDRTEAFF. The CDR3 DNA follows: TGTGCCAGCAGCATCGACAGGACTGAAGCTTTCTTT. The V gene is TRBV7-9, the J gene TRBJ1-1, with TRBD1 as a possible D gene (6 bases). The ends were cut back, 5 bases at V and 5 bases at J, with 9 bases in the middle. The CDR3 contains 12 residues. CDR1 and CDR2 from the germline V gene are SEHNR and FQNEAQ (reference sequence).

This chain links TRBV10-2 with TRBJ2-5, with D tentatively TRBD2 (6 bases). Germline CDR1 reads WSHSY; CDR2 reads SAAADI. The CDR3 contains 13 residues. V was trimmed by 7 bases and J by 5 bases, leaving 14 bases between them. For the CDR3, the DNA is TGCGCCAGCAAGGCCACTAGCTACGAGACCCAGTACTTC. Its protein product is CASKATSYETQYF.